Given below is one T cell receptor (beta chain) in context. The antigen remains undetermined. This sample stems from a study of regulatory T cells in long-lasting Graves disease. Arm-PCR of CDR3 regions and iRepertoire HTBI primers were used to build TCR beta libraries. TCRdb processed the multiplex PCR reads anew with MiXCR; each CDR3 protein has one entry. The data contain about 290,000 distinct CDR3 sequences, around 20% of them singletons. Per the germline V gene, CDR1 is ENHRY and CDR2 is SYGVKD. The J segment lost 1 base and the V segment lost 9 bases, leaving 8 bases of the junction unmatched. This CDR3 comprises 14 residues. Documented time point: persistent/refractory GD, antithyroid drugs over 5 years with positive TRAb. Extracted PBMC RNA gave rise to the TCR library. The guidelines of the American Thyroid Association were the basis for diagnosing Graves' disease. General observations from the study: Accuracy might have suffered from few samples. Persistent disease preferred TRBV28, TRBJ1-2 and TRBJ2-5.

This chain uses TRBV10-3 with TRBJ2-7; 8 bases line up with TRBD1. The sample consisted of peripheral blood mononuclear cells (PBMCs), taken when the disease was refractory, from a patient treated with antithyroid drugs. The clonotype originates from a female donor with Graves disease. The CDR3 DNA sequence: TGTGCCATTTCGGTCGACAGGGGTTCCTACGAGCAGTACTTC. Translation gives CAISVDRGSYEQYF.